This T cell receptor beta chain came from a study of vaccination and CD4 T cells after COVID-19. Across the whole study: Two Hispanic individuals were among six male and four female convalescent patients. Each post-COVID sample was drawn after diagnosis, and the median interval was approximately 92 days (range 35 to 161). Study results and caveats: A relatively small number of convalescent patients were studied, and no early post-infection timepoints were included. Reactive clonotype counts went from median roughly 19 after infection to about 38 after vaccination, nonsignificantly.

In TCRdb, the PCR reads were re-called with MiXCR into one record per CDR3 protein. The sample records roughly 18,000 distinct CDR3 sequences, under 80% being singletons. This clonotype was found a few times. Its antigen is not identified. V was pared by 0 bases and J by 6 bases, with 9 bases between. The CDR3 has 14 residues. Per the germline V gene, CDR1 is SGHTA and CDR2 is FQGNSA. V usage is TRBV7-2 and J usage is TRBJ1-5; D is ambiguous. The clonotype comes from a human donor who had recovered from COVID-19. The source was CD4+ T cells from blood, collected before SARS-CoV-2 vaccination. CDR3 in DNA: TGTGCCAGCAGCTTAGCGCTGGGGAGTCAGCCCCAGCATTTT. This translates into CASSLALGSQPQHF.